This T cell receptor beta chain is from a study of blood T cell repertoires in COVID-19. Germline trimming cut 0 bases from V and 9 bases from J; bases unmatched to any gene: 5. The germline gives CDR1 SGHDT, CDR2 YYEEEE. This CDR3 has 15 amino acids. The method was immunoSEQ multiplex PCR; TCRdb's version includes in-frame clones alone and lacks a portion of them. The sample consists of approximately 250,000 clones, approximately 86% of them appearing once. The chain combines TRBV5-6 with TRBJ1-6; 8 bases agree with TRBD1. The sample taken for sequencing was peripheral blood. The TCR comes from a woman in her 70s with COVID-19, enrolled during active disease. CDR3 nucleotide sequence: TGTGCCAGCAGCTTGGGGACAGGGTTTAGTTCACCCCTCCACTTT. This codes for CASSLGTGFSSPLHF.